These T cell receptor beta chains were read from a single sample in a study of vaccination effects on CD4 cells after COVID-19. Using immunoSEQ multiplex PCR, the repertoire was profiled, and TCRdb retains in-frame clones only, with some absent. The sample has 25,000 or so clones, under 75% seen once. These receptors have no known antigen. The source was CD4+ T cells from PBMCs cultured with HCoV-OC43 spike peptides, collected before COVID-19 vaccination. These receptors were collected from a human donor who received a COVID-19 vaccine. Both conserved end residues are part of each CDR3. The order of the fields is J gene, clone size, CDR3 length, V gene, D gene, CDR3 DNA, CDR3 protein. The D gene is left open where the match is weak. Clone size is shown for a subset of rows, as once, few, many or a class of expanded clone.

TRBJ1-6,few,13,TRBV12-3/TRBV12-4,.,TGTGCCAGCAGTTTCACGATGAATTCACCCCTCCACTTT,CASSFTMNSPLHF
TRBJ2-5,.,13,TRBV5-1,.,TGCGCCAGCAGCCCTTGGACAGAAGAGACCCAGTACTTC,CASSPWTEETQYF
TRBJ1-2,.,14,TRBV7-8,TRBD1,TGTGCCAGCAGCTTAGCGACAGGGGGCAAAGGCTACACCTTC,CASSLATGGKGYTF
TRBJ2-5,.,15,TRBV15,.,TGTGCCACCAGCAGAGAAAGGGACACACAAGAGACCCAGTACTTC,CATSRERDTQETQYF
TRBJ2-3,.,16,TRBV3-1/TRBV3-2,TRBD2,TGTGCCAGCAGCCAAAGGACTAGCGGGAGTCCAGATACGCAGTATTTT,CASSQRTSGSPDTQYF
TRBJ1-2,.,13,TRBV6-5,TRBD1,TGTGCCAGCAGCCCGATCAGGGGGTTTGGCTACACCTTC,CASSPIRGFGYTF
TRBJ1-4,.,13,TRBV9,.,TGTGCCAGCAGCGAACAGGGACGGGAAAAACTGTTTTTT,CASSEQGREKLFF
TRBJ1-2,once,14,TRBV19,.,TGTGCCAGTAGTGTAACACAGGGTACTCGGGGCTACACCTTC,CASSVTQGTRGYTF
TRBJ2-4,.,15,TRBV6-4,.,TGTGCCAGCAGTGACCCCCCGCTAGCCAAAAACATTCAGTACTTC,CASSDPPLAKNIQYF
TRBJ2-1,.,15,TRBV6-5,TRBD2,TGTGCCAGCAGCCGTGAGACTAGCGGGTACAATGAGCAGTTCTTC,CASSRETSGYNEQFF
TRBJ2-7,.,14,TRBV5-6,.,TGTGCCAGCAGCCTAGGAGGGCCCCCCTACGAGCAGTACTTC,CASSLGGPPYEQYF
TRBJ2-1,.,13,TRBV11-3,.,TGTGCCAGCAGCCTTGGGACCTACAATGAGCAGTTCTTC,CASSLGTYNEQFF
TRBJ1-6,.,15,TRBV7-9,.,TGTGCCAGCAGCTTAGGTGGGGAATATAATTCACCCCTCCACTTT,CASSLGGEYNSPLHF
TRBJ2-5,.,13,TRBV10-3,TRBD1,TGTGCCATCAGGACAGGGGAAAAAGAGACCCAGTACTTC,CAIRTGEKETQYF
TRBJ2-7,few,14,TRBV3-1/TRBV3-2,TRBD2,TGTGCCAGCAGCCTTAGCGGGAGCTCCTACGAGCAGTACTTC,CASSLSGSSYEQYF
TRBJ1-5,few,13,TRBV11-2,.,TGTGCCAGCAGCTTCGGGGGGAGCGGGCCCCAGCATTTT,CASSFGGSGPQHF
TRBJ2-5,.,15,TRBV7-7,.,TGTGCCAGCAGCTCGGGACGGAGTTACCAAGAGACCCAGTACTTC,CASSSGRSYQETQYF
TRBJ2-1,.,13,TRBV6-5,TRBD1,TGTGCCAGCAGGACGCTACAGGGGAATGAGCAGTTCTTC,CASRTLQGNEQFF
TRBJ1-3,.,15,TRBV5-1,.,TGCGCCAGCAGCCTGGGGACGGACCCAGGAAACACCATATATTTT,CASSLGTDPGNTIYF
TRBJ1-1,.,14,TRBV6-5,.,TGTGCCAGCAGTTCCACAATCCCAGACACTGAAGCTTTCTTT,CASSSTIPDTEAFF
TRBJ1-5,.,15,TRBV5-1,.,TGCGCCAGCAGCTTGGCCGGAAGGGAGCGTCAGCCCCAGCATTTT,CASSLAGRERQPQHF
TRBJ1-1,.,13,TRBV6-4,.,TGTGCCAGCAGTGTCATGGGGGACACTGAAGCTTTCTTT,CASSVMGDTEAFF
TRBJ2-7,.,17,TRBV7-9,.,TGTGCCAGCAGCTTGCTACGACAGAGCGTGGGGGCCTACGAGCAGTACTTC,CASSLLRQSVGAYEQYF
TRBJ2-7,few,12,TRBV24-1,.,TGTGCCACCAGTGACGGACGTCATGAGCAGTACTTC,CATSDGRHEQYF
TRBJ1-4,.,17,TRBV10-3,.,TGTGCCATCAGTGTTATTCAGATCCTAGGTGTTAGCGAAAAACTGTTTTTT,CAISVIQILGVSEKLFF
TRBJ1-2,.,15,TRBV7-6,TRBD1,TGTGCCAGCAGCTTAGGACAGGGAGGGAACTATGGCTACACCTTC,CASSLGQGGNYGYTF
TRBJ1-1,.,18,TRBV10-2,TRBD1,TGCGCCAGCAGTGAGTCAAGACAGGGGGCCGTCTGGAACACTGAAGCTTTCTTT,CASSESRQGAVWNTEAFF
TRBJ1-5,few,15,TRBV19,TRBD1,TGTGCCAGTGCCTTTGGACAGGGGGAGAATCAGCCCCAGCATTTT,CASAFGQGENQPQHF
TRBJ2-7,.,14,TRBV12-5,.,TGTGCTAGTGGTTTGGCCGGCGGGGCCTACGAGCAGTACTTC,CASGLAGGAYEQYF
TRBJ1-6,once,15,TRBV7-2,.,TGTGCCAGCAGCTTAGGGCAGGGGTTGACCTCACCCCTCCACTTT,CASSLGQGLTSPLHF
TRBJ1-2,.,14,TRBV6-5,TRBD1,TGTGCCAGCAGCCAGACAGGGGGAAACTATGGCTACACCTTC,CASSQTGGNYGYTF
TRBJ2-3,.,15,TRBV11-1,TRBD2,TGTGCCAGCAGCTCAAATGGCGGGGGAACAGATACGCAGTATTTT,CASSSNGGGTDTQYF
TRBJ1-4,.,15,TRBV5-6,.,TGTGCCAGCAGCTTGGGAACAGCCTCTAATGAAAAACTGTTTTTT,CASSLGTASNEKLFF
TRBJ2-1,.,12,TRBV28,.,TGTGCCAGCAGTTTGTTATACAATGAGCAGTTCTTC,CASSLLYNEQFF
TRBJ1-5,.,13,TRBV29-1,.,TGCAGCGTTGTGGCCAGGGAGGGTCAGCCCCAGCATTTT,CSVVAREGQPQHF
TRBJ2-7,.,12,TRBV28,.,TGTGCCAGCAGACAGGGACTGGGCGAGCAGTACTTC,CASRQGLGEQYF
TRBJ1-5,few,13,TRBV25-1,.,TGTGCCAGCAGTGTCGGCGAAAATCAGCCCCAGCATTTT,CASSVGENQPQHF
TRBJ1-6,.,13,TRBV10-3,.,TGTGCCATCAGTGAGTCGGTGGGTTCACCCCTCCACTTT,CAISESVGSPLHF
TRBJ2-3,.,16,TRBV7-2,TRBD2,TGTGCCAGCAGCTTCGACCTAGCGGGACTCACAGATACGCAGTATTTT,CASSFDLAGLTDTQYF
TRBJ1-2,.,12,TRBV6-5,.,TGTGCCAGCCTGATGGAGTACTATGGCTACACCTTC,CASLMEYYGYTF
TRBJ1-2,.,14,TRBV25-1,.,TGTGCCAGCAGTGAAGGGGCAGGGAGGGGAGGCTACACCTTC,CASSEGAGRGGYTF
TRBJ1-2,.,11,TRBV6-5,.,TGTGCCAGCAAAGGGCTTTATGGCTACACCTTC,CASKGLYGYTF
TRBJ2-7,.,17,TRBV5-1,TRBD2,TGCGCCAGCAGCTTGCTACGCCTAGCGGGGGGATCCTACGAGCAGTACTTC,CASSLLRLAGGSYEQYF
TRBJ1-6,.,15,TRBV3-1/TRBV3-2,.,TGTGCCAGCAGCCATGTTAGGGGAGCTAATTCACCCCTCCACTTT,CASSHVRGANSPLHF
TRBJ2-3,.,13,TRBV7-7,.,TGTGCCAGCAGCAGGGACAGCACAGATACGCAGTATTTT,CASSRDSTDTQYF
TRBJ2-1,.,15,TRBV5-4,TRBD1,TGTGCCAGCAGCTTGAAGGGGGCCGAGGGGAATGAGCAGTTCTTC,CASSLKGAEGNEQFF